This T cell receptor (beta chain) was recorded in a study of T cell responses to AZD1222 COVID-19 vaccine. Findings and caveats of the study: Only after the peak T cell response were repertoires sampled. Donors were largely white British and mainly female; clonal diversity was possibly underestimated.

Produced via immunoSEQ multiplex PCR; TCRdb's table is partial and in-frame only. This sample has roughly 120,000 clones, with around nine tenths found just once. On this clone: Its antigen is unknown.

The sequences come from peripheral blood, collected on day 0 of AZD1222 vaccination. This TCR derives from an adult in good health.

The CDR3 spells CASSPGKGGNTIYF. The CDR3 bases are TGTGCCAGCTCACCCGGCAAGGGTGGAAACACCATATATTTT. The chain combines TRBV18 with TRBJ1-3; D is ambiguous. Germline values: CDR1 KGHSH, CDR2 LQKENI. This CDR3 is 14 amino acids long. Trimming shortened V by 3 bases and J by 3 bases, and 9 bases separated the two germline ends.